The 30 T cell receptor beta chains listed next were all sequenced from one sample in a study of cytotoxic CD8 clonotypes in ibrutinib-treated CLL. The data were produced by immunoSEQ multiplex PCR, yet TCRdb's version contains in-frame clones alone and is incomplete. Of about 140,000 clones listed, less than 95% are singletons. The sample in question was PBMCs, obtained after 12 months of ibrutinib treatment. These receptors originate from a human donor with chronic lymphocytic leukemia.

The V call is TRBV28, the J call TRBJ2-1, with 7 bases that match TRBD2. CDR1 is MDHEN and CDR2 is SYDVKM in the germline V gene. This CDR3 contains 15 residues. The trim removed 5 bases at V and 14 bases at J, leaving 18 bases unmatched. CDR3 nucleotides: TGTGCCAGCAGTATAGGTTCTCGAGCGGGAAAGGTTGAGTTCTTC. Encoded protein: CASSIGSRAGKVEFF.

This chain links TRBV18 with TRBJ2-3, with no clear D. The germline V gene encodes CDR1 KGHSH and CDR2 LQKENI. The CDR3 loop spans 14 amino acids. Trimming removed 3 bases from V and 7 bases from J, with 14 bases in between. The DNA of the CDR3 is TGTGCCAGCTCACCTGTTGGGAAAGAGAATACGCAGTATTTT. This encodes CASSPVGKENTQYF.

In its sample, this clone was seen once. V gene TRBV5-1 combines with J gene TRBJ1-3; tentatively, D is TRBD1 (6 bases). V gave up 2 bases and J gave up 0 bases, with 9 bases separating them. The CDR3 spans 15 residues. Germline V gene lookup returns CDR1 SGHRS and CDR2 YFSETQ. CDR3 region: CASSFRGDSGNTIYF. CDR3 DNA sequence: TGCGCCAGCAGCTTCAGGGGCGACTCTGGAAACACCATATATTTT.

The gene calls are TRBV28 and TRBJ2-7, with D hard to call. V lost 2 bases, J lost 3 bases, and 5 bases lay in between. The CDR3 spans 12 residues. Germline V gene data show CDR1 as MDHEN and CDR2 as SYDVKM. The CDR3 DNA reads TGTGCCAGCAGTTTAGGAGACTACGAGCAGTACTTC. This codes for CASSLGDYEQYF.

This clone has a single count. The chain has TRBV5-1 and TRBJ2-7; D call uncertain. CDR3 size: 11 residues. Trimming pared 2 bases from V and 0 bases from J, leaving 0 bases between. Germline V gives CDR1 SGHRS, CDR2 YFSETQ. Here the CDR3 DNA reads TGCGCCAGCAGCTTCTCCTACGAGCAGTACTTC. Translation: CASSFSYEQYF.

This clone was recorded a few times. This chain connects TRBV7-3 to TRBJ2-3; a weak D match, TRBD1 (5 bases). V was trimmed by 3 bases and J by 2 bases, leaving 12 bases between them. The CDR3 length is 15 residues. Germline lookup yields CDR1 SGHTA and CDR2 FQGTGA. CDR3 DNA: TGTGCCAGCAGCTTTCAGACAGATACCACAGATACGCAGTATTTT. Translation: CASSFQTDTTDTQYF. The complete variable domain, with remaining parts taken from reference TRBV7-3 and TRBJ2-3, reads GAGVSQTPSNKVTEKGKYVELRCDPISGHTALYWYRQSLGQGPEFLIYFQGTGAADDSGLPNDRFFAVRPEGSVSTLKIQRTERGDSAVYLCASSFQTDTTDTQYFGPGTRLTVL.

The J gene is TRBJ2-7, the V gene TRBV5-1, with 13 positions matching TRBD2. CDR3 length: 17 amino acids. Trimming removed 0 bases from V and 3 bases from J; junction bases left unmatched: 6. Looked up from germline, CDR1 is SGHRS and CDR2 is YFSETQ. In nucleotides, the CDR3 is TGCGCCAGCAGCTTGGATGGACTAGCGGGAGTGGTCTACGAGCAGTACTTC. Translating gives CASSLDGLAGVVYEQYF.

The chain has TRBV11-3 and TRBJ2-5; D perhaps matches TRBD1 (5 bases). The CDR3 covers 15 residues. V was shortened by 1 base and J by 5 bases, with 14 bases between the two germline ends. Germline V lookup: CDR1 SGHNT, CDR2 YENEEA. The CDR3 DNA is TGTGCCAGCAGCTTAGGGGGCGAGCACGGGGAGACCCAGTACTTC. The encoded protein is CASSLGGEHGETQYF. The whole variable domain, filled in from reference TRBV11-3 and TRBJ2-5, reads EAGVVQSPRYKIIEKKQPVAFWCNPISGHNTLYWYLQNLGQGPELLIRYENEEAVDDSQLPKDRFSAERLKGVDSTLKIQPAELGDSAVYLCASSLGGEHGETQYFGPGTRLLVL.

The chain uses TRBV28 and TRBJ1-2; D is unresolved. V gave up 4 bases and J gave up 4 bases, with 4 bases separating them. The CDR3 is made up of 11 amino acids. The germline gives CDR1 MDHEN, CDR2 SYDVKM. CDR3 protein: CASSSLYGYTF. The CDR3 DNA is TGTGCCAGCAGTTCTCTCTATGGCTACACCTTC.

The chain joins TRBV27 to TRBJ2-3; no firm D call. Germline-derived CDR1 and CDR2 are MNHEY and SMNVEV (reference sequence). CDR3 length: 16 residues. Deletions cut 6 bases from V and 0 bases from J, with 16 bases between. The CDR3 spells CASSSLGQPSTDTQYF. CDR3 bases: TGTGCCAGCAGCTCCCTCGGGCAGCCTAGCACAGATACGCAGTATTTT.

The chain links TRBV7-2 to TRBJ2-2, with D unresolved. The germline V gene has CDR1 SGHTA and CDR2 FQGNSA. Trimming stripped 6 bases from V and 5 bases from J, with 16 bases between. CDR3 length: 15 residues. The CDR3 loop is CASSSQSLGTGELFF. The DNA for the CDR3 is TGTGCCAGCAGTTCCCAAAGCCTGGGGACCGGGGAGCTGTTTTTT.

The V gene is TRBV19, the J gene TRBJ2-1; D is possibly TRBD2 (5 bases). The CDR3 loop spans 15 amino acids. CDR1 is LNHDA and CDR2 is SQIVND in the germline V gene (reference sequence). Trimming removed 5 bases at V and 7 bases at J, with 18 bases between. The CDR3 protein is CASSPGSGWANEQFF. CDR3 nucleotide sequence: TGTGCCAGTAGTCCAGGTTCGGGATGGGCAAATGAGCAGTTCTTC.

The chain has TRBV18 and TRBJ2-1; TRBD2 aligns across 9 bases. The V gene's germline CDR1 is KGHSH and CDR2 LQKENI. This CDR3 comprises 16 residues. Unmatched junction bases numbered 12, after V lost 3 bases and J lost 9 bases. CDR3 coding DNA: TGTGCCAGCTCACCGTTTGTTGGTAGCGGGAGAATTGAGCAGTTCTTC. This sequence encodes CASSPFVGSGRIEQFF.

The chain employs TRBV10-3 and TRBJ2-2; possibly TRBD1 for D (6 bases). The CDR3 totals 14 residues. Trimming shortened V by 7 bases and J by 0 bases, and 9 bases separated the two germline ends. Germline-derived CDR1 and CDR2 are ENHRY and SYGVKD. The DNA for the CDR3 is TGTGCCATCACGCGGACAGCGAACACCGGGGAGCTGTTTTTT. Residues: CAITRTANTGELFF.

The chain is built from TRBV19 and TRBJ1-1; maybe TRBD1 (5 bases). The CDR3 runs to 14 residues. V gave up 6 bases and J gave up 6 bases, with 17 bases separating them. Per germline, CDR1 LNHDA and CDR2 SQIVND (reference sequence). CDR3 in amino acids: CASSPDGTEPEAFF. The DNA of the CDR3 is TGTGCCAGTAGCCCCGACGGGACGGAGCCTGAAGCTTTCTTT. Drawing the rest from reference TRBV19 and TRBJ1-1, the complete variable domain is DGGITQSPKYLFRKEGQNVTLSCEQNLNHDAMYWYRQDPGQGLRLIYYSQIVNDFQKGDIAEGYSVSREKKESFPLTVTSAQKNPTAFYLCASSPDGTEPEAFFGQGTRLTVV.

The J gene is TRBJ2-1, the V gene TRBV7-8, with unresolved D. CDR3 length: 13 residues. V was clipped by 1 base and J by 7 bases, with 8 bases between them. Germline V gene sequence: CDR1 SGHVS, CDR2 FQNEAQ. CDR3 DNA: TGTGCCAGCAGCTTAGGGACCTGGAATGAGCAGTTCTTC. Translating gives CASSLGTWNEQFF.

The chain has TRBV4-1 and TRBJ1-5; D unclear. Germline V gives CDR1 MGHRA, CDR2 YSYEKL. The CDR3 has 17 residues. V was shortened by 0 bases and J by 2 bases, with 14 bases between the two germline ends. This CDR3 is CASSQEGPRAGNQPQHF. CDR3 nucleotides: TGCGCCAGCAGCCAAGAAGGGCCCAGAGCAGGCAATCAGCCCCAGCATTTT.

The chain is built from TRBV7-9 and TRBJ2-2; no clear D. CDR1 is SEHNR and CDR2 is FQNEAQ in the germline V gene (reference sequence). This CDR3 is 14 amino acids long. The germline V and J ends were trimmed by 2 bases and 6 bases, with 10 bases remaining between them. In DNA form, the CDR3 reads TGTGCCAGCAGCTTATTCTCTGGTTCCGGGGAGCTGTTTTTT. Translating gives CASSLFSGSGELFF.

This sequence joins TRBV7-6 and TRBJ1-4; D perhaps matches TRBD1 (6 bases). The V and J ends lost 1 base and 10 bases respectively, with 19 bases between them. The CDR3 extends over 16 amino acids. Germline-derived CDR1 and CDR2 are SGHVS and FNYEAQ. This CDR3 is CASSLESGVGQGKLFF. The CDR3 nucleotides are TGTGCCAGCAGCTTAGAGTCAGGGGTAGGGCAAGGAAAACTGTTTTTT.

This clone appeared a single time. The chain recombines TRBV6-1 with TRBJ2-3; D is uncertain. The germline V gene encodes CDR1 MNHNS and CDR2 SASEGT. The CDR3 runs to 14 residues. V lost 7 bases and J lost 9, with 20 bases in between. The CDR3 bases are TGTGCCAGCATATCCCGGGCCAGCTTGATCACGCAGTATTTT. It codes for CASISRASLITQYF.

The genes are TRBV19 and TRBJ1-2, with D maybe TRBD1 (5 bases). The CDR3 has 13 residues. V was trimmed by 3 bases and J by 5 bases, leaving 10 bases between them. From germline, CDR1 is LNHDA and CDR2 SQIVND (reference sequence). CDR3 amino acids: CASSITGGYGYTF. CDR3 DNA: TGTGCCAGTAGTATTACCGGGGGTTATGGCTACACCTTC.

The chain joins TRBV14 to TRBJ2-1; D is ambiguous. The CDR3 has 15 amino acids. Trimming took 1 base from V and 0 from J, leaving 7 bases between them. Germline V lookup: CDR1 SGHDN, CDR2 FVKESK. CDR3 coding DNA: TGTGCCAGCAGCCAAGGCCCGGCCTCCTACAATGAGCAGTTCTTC. Translation gives CASSQGPASYNEQFF. The variable domain in full, completed from reference TRBV14 and TRBJ2-1, reads EAGVTQFPSHSVIEKGQTVTLRCDPISGHDNLYWYRRVMGKEIKFLLHFVKESKQDESGMPNNRFLAERTGGTYSTLKVQPAELEDSGVYFCASSQGPASYNEQFFGPGTRLTVL.

This sequence joins TRBV7-3 and TRBJ2-3; perhaps TRBD2 as D (6 bases). Germline CDR1 reads SGHTA; CDR2 reads FQGTGA. CDR3 size: 15 residues. The V end was cut by 6 bases, the J end by 5 bases, with 18 bases between. This CDR3 is CASSQGTSTLDTQYF. The CDR3 nucleotides read TGTGCCAGCAGTCAAGGGACTTCCACTCTAGATACGCAGTATTTT.

This rearrangement joins TRBV5-1 to TRBJ2-1; the match to TRBD2 covers 9 bases. The CDR3 runs to 16 residues. Germline V gives CDR1 SGHRS, CDR2 YFSETQ. Unmatched junction bases numbered 18, after V lost 8 bases and J lost 9 bases. In DNA form, the CDR3 reads TGCGCCAGTTCGGAGGGGGCTAGCGGGAAGATGAGTGAGCAGTTCTTC. As protein: CASSEGASGKMSEQFF. Filled out from reference TRBV5-1 and TRBJ2-1, the complete variable domain reads KAGVTQTPRYLIKTRGQQVTLSCSPISGHRSVSWYQQTPGQGLQFLFEYFSETQRNKGNFPGRFSGRQFSNSRSEMNVSTLELGDSALYLCASSEGASGKMSEQFFGPGTRLTVL.

The rearrangement joins TRBV13 to TRBJ2-2, with D unclear. The CDR3 runs 11 residues. Trimming left V 7 bases short and J 8 bases short, with 8 bases between. In germline, CDR1 is PRHDT, CDR2 FYEKMQ (reference sequence). The CDR3 reads CASTLGGELFF. For the CDR3, the DNA is TGTGCCAGCACCCTCGGTGGGGAGCTGTTTTTT.

This chain connects TRBV6-5 to TRBJ2-7; 9 bases match TRBD1. CDR1 is MNHEY and CDR2 is SVGAGI in the germline V gene. The CDR3 extends over 15 amino acids. V was clipped by 5 bases and J by 4 bases; unmatched bases: 9. The CDR3 here is CASSLTGTGKYEQYF. CDR3 nucleotides: TGTGCCAGCAGTCTAACCGGGACAGGGAAATACGAGCAGTACTTC.

The chain is built from TRBV14 and TRBJ2-7; D is perhaps TRBD2 (5 bases). The germline CDR1 and CDR2 sequences are SGHDN and FVKESK. There are 14 residues in the CDR3. V was shortened by 3 bases and J by 1 base, with 10 bases between the two germline ends. In nucleotides, the CDR3 is TGTGCCAGCAGCCACGGACTGGGTTCCTACGAGCAGTACTTC. Its protein is CASSHGLGSYEQYF.

The chain is built from TRBV6-5 and TRBJ2-7, with 9 bases fitting TRBD1. Germline values: CDR1 MNHEY, CDR2 SVGAGI. This CDR3 spans 13 amino acids. Trimming took 6 bases from V and 5 from J; bases not matched to a gene: 5. Here the CDR3 reads CASRGTGRNEQYF. In nucleotides, the CDR3 is TGTGCCAGCAGAGGGACAGGGAGAAACGAGCAGTACTTC.

The chain is built from TRBV28 and TRBJ2-2, with D possibly being TRBD1 or TRBD2 (6 bases each). This CDR3 region has 16 residues. CDR1 is MDHEN, CDR2 SYDVKM, per germline. Trimming cost V 4 bases and J 0 bases, with 12 bases left between them. CDR3 DNA sequence: TGTGCCAGCAGTTCCCCGGGGGCACCGAACACCGGGGAGCTGTTTTTT. This sequence encodes CASSSPGAPNTGELFF. The whole variable domain, remainder taken from reference TRBV28 and TRBJ2-2, is DVKVTQSSRYLVKRTGEKVFLECVQDMDHENMFWYRQDPGLGLRLIYFSYDVKMKEKGDIPEGYSVSREKKERFSLILESASTNQTSMYLCASSSPGAPNTGELFFGEGSRLTVL.

This chain uses TRBV28 with TRBJ1-2, with no clear D. Germline V gives CDR1 MDHEN, CDR2 SYDVKM. The CDR3 spans 12 residues. Between the trimmed V and J ends, which lost 4 bases and 3 bases, there was a span of 6 bases. DNA of the CDR3: TGTGCCAGCAGTTACAGTGACTATGGCTACACCTTC. As protein: CASSYSDYGYTF.